This T cell receptor beta chain was sequenced in a study of response to subunit inactivated influenza vaccine. Turning to this clonotype: What it binds is not known.

Whole-study findings and limits: Every seasonal influenza vaccination brings in few new T cells, the authors suggested.

TCRdb re-derived calls from the RT-PCR reads in MiXCR, one entry per CDR3 protein. Among about 540,000 distinct CDR3 sequences listed, around 25% were seen once. Germline V gene lookup returns CDR1 LGHDT and CDR2 YNNKEL (reference sequence). Trimming removed 4 bases at V and 4 bases at J, with 14 bases between. The CDR3 extends over 14 amino acids. These data were also filed under a second study, of T cells expressing NK-cell markers. That work adds: TCR beta libraries carry UMIs added by 5'RACE template switching. Seven HCMV-seropositive donors and one seronegative donor made up the eight sequenced donors.

The source is a man in his fifties or sixties who received an inactivated influenza vaccine. The chain combines TRBV3-1 with TRBJ2-7; perhaps TRBD2 as D (5 bases). The sample was CD4+ T cells sorted from PBMCs, taken approximately 12 days after vaccination. In DNA form, the CDR3 reads TGTGCCAGCAGCCGAACTAGTTTTGGGTACGAGCAGTACTTC. This sequence encodes CASSRTSFGYEQYF.